Each of the 4 T cell receptor beta chains below was sequenced from the same sample in a study of post-analysis software for immune sequencing data. Study-level points and caveats: Comparison of patients with controls showed 4 to 6 TRBV segments more frequent in patients, TRBV5-6, TRBV5-1 and TRBV20-1 among them.

These receptors are not linked to any known antigen. Carried by the TCR beta cDNA libraries were unique molecular identifiers. TCRdb re-called the PCR reads with MiXCR, one entry per CDR3 protein. The sample records more than 450,000 distinct CDR3 sequences, 44% being singletons. Sequenced input: blood. These receptors were obtained from a girl between 5 and 17 years old with multiple sclerosis.

The sample holds a few counts of this clonotype. The chain couples TRBV3-1 to TRBJ2-1; D uncertain. This CDR3 has 13 amino acids. V lost 0 bases, J lost 9 bases, and 9 bases lay in between. From germline, CDR1 is LGHDT and CDR2 YNNKEL (reference sequence). CDR3 coding DNA: TGTGCCAGCAGCCAAGAATCCGTCGGTGAGCAGTTCTTC. Translated: CASSQESVGEQFF.

V and J are TRBV7-2 and TRBJ2-5, with 9 positions matching TRBD2. With the DNA end fitting TRBJ2-7 better, the J assignment may be wrong. The CDR3 is made up of 16 amino acids. Germline CDR1 reads SGHTA; CDR2 reads FQGNSA. The CDR3 bases are TGTGCCAGCAGCTTAGGTATAGCGGGGGTCTCCTACGAGCAGTACTTC. Its translation is CASSLGIAGVSYEQYF.

This sequence joins TRBV5-1 and TRBJ1-1, with D unclear. V shed 4 bases and J shed 3 bases, with 19 bases lying between them. Germline-derived CDR1 and CDR2 are SGHRS and YFSETQ. The CDR3 runs 16 residues. CDR3 bases: TGCGCCAGCAGCCCTAGTAGGGATTTGAGGGACACTGAAGCTTTCTTT. Translation gives CASSPSRDLRDTEAFF.

This clonotype was seen a few times. The J gene is TRBJ1-2, the V gene TRBV20-1; D gene unclear. Trimming left V 3 bases short and J 4 bases short, with 27 bases between. This CDR3 has 18 amino acids. Germline V gene data show CDR1 as DFQATT and CDR2 as SNEGSKA (reference sequence). The CDR3 loop is CSASYLLDPYNEGYGYTF. The DNA for the CDR3 is TGCAGTGCTAGTTATCTCCTTGACCCCTATAACGAGGGCTATGGCTACACCTTC.